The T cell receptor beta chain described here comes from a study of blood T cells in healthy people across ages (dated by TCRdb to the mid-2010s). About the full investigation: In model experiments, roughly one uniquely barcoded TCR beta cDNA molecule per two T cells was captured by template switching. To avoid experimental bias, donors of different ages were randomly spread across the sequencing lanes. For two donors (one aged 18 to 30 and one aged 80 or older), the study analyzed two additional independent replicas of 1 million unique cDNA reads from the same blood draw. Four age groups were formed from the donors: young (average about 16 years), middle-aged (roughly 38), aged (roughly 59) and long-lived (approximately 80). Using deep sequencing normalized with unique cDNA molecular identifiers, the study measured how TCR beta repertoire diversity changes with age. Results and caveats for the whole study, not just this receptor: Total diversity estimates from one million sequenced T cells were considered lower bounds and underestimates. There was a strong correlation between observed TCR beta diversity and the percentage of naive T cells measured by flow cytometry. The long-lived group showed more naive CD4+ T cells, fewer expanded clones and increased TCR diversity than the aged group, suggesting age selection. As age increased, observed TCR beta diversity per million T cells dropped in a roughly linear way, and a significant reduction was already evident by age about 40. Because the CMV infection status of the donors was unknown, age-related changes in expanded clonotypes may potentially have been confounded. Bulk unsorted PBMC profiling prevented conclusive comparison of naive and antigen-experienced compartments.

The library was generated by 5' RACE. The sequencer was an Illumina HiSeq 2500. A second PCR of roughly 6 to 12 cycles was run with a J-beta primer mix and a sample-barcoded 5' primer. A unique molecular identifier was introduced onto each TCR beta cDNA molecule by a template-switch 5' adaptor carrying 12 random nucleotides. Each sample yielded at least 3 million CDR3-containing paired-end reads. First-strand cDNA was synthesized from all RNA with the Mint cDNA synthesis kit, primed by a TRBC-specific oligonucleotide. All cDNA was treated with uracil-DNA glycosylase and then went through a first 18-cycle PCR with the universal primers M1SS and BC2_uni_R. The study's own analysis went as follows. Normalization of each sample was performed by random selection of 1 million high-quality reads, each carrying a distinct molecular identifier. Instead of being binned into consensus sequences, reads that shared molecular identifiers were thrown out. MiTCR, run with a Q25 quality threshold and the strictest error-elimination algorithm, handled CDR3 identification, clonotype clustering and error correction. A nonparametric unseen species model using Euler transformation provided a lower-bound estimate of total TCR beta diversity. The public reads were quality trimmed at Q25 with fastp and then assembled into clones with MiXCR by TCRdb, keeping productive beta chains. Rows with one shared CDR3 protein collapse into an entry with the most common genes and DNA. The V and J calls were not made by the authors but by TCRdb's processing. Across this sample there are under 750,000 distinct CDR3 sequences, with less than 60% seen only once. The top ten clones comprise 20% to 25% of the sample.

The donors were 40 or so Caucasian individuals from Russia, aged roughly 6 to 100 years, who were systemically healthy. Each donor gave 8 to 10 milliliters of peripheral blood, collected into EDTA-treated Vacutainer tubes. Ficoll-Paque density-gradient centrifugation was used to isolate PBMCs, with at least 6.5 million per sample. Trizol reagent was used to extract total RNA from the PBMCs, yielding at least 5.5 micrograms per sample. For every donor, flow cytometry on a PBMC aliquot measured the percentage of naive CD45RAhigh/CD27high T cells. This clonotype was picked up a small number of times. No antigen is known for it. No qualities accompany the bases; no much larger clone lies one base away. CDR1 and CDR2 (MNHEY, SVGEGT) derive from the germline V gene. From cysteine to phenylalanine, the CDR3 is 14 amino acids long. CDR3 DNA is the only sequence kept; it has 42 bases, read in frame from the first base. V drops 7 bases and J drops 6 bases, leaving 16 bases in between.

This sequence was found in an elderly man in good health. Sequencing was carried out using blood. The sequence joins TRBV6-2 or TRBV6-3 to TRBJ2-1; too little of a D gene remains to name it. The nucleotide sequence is TGTGCCAGCAACCCCACTCCTAGGGCCAATGAGCAGTTCTTC. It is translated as CASNPTPRANEQFF.